Shown below are 7 T cell receptor beta chains from a single sample sequenced in a study of T-cell reconstitution after alpha-beta-depleted transplantation in children. Preparing the TCRbeta library involved the use of unique molecular identifiers. TCRdb recomputed calls from the PCR reads with MiXCR, one row per CDR3 protein. Of hundreds of thousands of distinct CDR3 sequences detected, about 11% appear once; the ten largest clones hold around 2.5%. Sequencing used PBMCs from the stem cell graft donor, obtained from the stem cell graft. The receptors originated from a human donor who donated a stem cell graft to a child with acute lymphoblastic leukemia.

A few counts support this clonotype. The chain joins TRBV6-5 to TRBJ2-7, with 7 nucleotides matching TRBD1. Germline V gene data show CDR1 as MNHEY and CDR2 as SVGAGI. V dropped 2 bases and J dropped 6; count of bases not matched to a gene: 4. This CDR3 region has 13 residues. The CDR3 coding sequence is TGTGCCAGCAGTTACCGGACAGGTCCCGAGCAGTACTTC. Translation: CASSYRTGPEQYF.

This clonotype was recorded at least ten times. The gene calls are TRBV5-6 and TRBJ2-7, with a possible D match to TRBD2 (6 bases). Trimming shortened V by 4 bases and J by 0 bases, and 35 bases separated the two germline ends. Germline loops: CDR1 SGHDT, CDR2 YYEEEE. CDR3 length: 22 amino acids. The CDR3 nucleotides read TGTGCCAGCAGCATCGGAAAAAAGGGGCGCGGGACCGCGAGACCTTCCTCCTACGAGCAGTACTTC. Amino acids: CASSIGKKGRGTARPSSYEQYF. Using reference TRBV5-6 and TRBJ2-7 for the parts outside the CDR3, the full variable domain is DAGVTQSPTHLIKTRGQQVTLRCSPKSGHDTVSWYQQALGQGPQFIFQYYEEEERQRGNFPDRFSGHQFPNYSSELNVNALLLGDSALYLCASSIGKKGRGTARPSSYEQYFGPGTRLTVT.

Many counts were recorded for this clonotype. The chain employs TRBV20-1 and TRBJ1-4; TRBD1 matches at 7 bases. Losses at the gene ends were 5 bases for V and 14 bases for J; bases not matched to a gene: 14. Germline V gene lookup returns CDR1 DFQATT and CDR2 SNEGSKA (reference sequence). The CDR3 extends over 13 amino acids. CDR3 amino acids: CSAWNRGWGGLFF. CDR3 bases: TGCAGTGCTTGGAACAGGGGCTGGGGGGGGCTGTTTTTT.

This clonotype was observed at least ten times. V usage is TRBV7-3 and J usage is TRBJ2-6, with D unresolved. V lost 2 bases, J lost 0 bases, and 8 bases lay in between. CDR1 is SGHTA and CDR2 is FQGTGA in the germline V gene. This CDR3 contains 16 residues. CDR3 in DNA: TGTGCCAGCAGCTTAGACGGCCTCTCTGGGGCCAACGTCCTGACTTTC. This gives the protein CASSLDGLSGANVLTF.

This clonotype was recorded many times. This rearrangement joins TRBV7-2 to TRBJ1-2, with no clear D. Germline CDR1 and CDR2: SGHTA and FQGNSA. This CDR3 spans 14 amino acids. V gave up 1 base and J gave up 4 bases, with 10 bases separating them. In DNA, the CDR3 is TGTGCCAGCAGCTTAGAGGCCAGCTTCTATGGCTACACCTTC. This sequence encodes CASSLEASFYGYTF.

This clonotype appeared many times. This CDR3 is missing its conserved last phenylalanine or tryptophan, likely due to a read error. It is unclear where the CDR3 begins or ends on the DNA, so no DNA is shown, and the CDR3 is as TCRdb lists it. The V gene is TRBV5-5, the J gene TRBJ1-1; the D segment call TRBD1 is taken from the table without a DNA check. The CDR3 totals 13 residues, both ends included. Germline CDR1 reads SGHKS; CDR2 reads YYEKEE (reference sequence). The CDR3 protein is CASSPSDRGRRSG.

This clonotype was found many times. The genes are TRBV5-5 and TRBJ1-2, with 8 bases identical to TRBD1. V was pared by 4 bases and J by 4 bases, with 9 bases of the junction left unmatched. Germline CDR1 and CDR2: SGHKS and YYEKEE (reference sequence). The CDR3 loop spans 15 amino acids. The DNA of the CDR3 is TGTGCCAGCAGCCTTACAGGGGGTTTTGCCTATGGCTACACCTTC. Protein sequence: CASSLTGGFAYGYTF.